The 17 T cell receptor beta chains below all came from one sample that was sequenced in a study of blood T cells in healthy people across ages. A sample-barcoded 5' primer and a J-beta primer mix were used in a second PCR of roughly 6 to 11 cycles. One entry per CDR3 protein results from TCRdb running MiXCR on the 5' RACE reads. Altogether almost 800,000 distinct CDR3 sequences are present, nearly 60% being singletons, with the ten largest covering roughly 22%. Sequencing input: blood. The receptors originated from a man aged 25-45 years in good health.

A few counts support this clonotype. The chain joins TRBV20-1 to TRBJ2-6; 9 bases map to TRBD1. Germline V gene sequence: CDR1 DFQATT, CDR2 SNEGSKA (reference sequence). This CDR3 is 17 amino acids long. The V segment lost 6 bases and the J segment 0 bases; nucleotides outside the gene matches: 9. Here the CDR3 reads CSAPRTGVSSGANVLTF. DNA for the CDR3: TGCAGTGCCCCCCGGACAGGGGTTAGCTCTGGGGCCAACGTCCTGACTTTC.

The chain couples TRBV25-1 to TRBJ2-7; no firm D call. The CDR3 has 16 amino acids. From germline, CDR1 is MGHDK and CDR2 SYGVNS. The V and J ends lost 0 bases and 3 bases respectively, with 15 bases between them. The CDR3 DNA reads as TGTGCCAGCAGTGAATATTTCGCGGACGGATACTACGAGCAGTACTTC. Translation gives CASSEYFADGYYEQYF.

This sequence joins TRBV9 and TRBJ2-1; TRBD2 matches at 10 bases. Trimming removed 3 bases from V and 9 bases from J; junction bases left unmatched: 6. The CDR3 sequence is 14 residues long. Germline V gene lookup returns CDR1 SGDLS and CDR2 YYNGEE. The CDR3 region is CASSDLAGASEQFF. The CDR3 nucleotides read TGTGCCAGCAGCGACCTAGCGGGAGCGAGTGAGCAGTTCTTC.

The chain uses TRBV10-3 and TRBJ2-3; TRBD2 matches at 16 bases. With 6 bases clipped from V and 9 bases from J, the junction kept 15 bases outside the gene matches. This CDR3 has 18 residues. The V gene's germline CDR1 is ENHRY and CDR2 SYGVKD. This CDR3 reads CAISPGTSGGADSTTQYF. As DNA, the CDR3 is TGTGCCATCAGCCCCGGGACTAGCGGGGGGGCCGATTCAACCACGCAGTATTTT.

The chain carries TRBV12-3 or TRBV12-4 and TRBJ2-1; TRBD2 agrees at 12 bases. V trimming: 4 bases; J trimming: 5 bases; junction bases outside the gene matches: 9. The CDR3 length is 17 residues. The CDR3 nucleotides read TGTGCCAGCAGTTCCCGCCTAGCGGGGGGGAACAACAATGAGCAGTTCTTC. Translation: CASSSRLAGGNNNEQFF.

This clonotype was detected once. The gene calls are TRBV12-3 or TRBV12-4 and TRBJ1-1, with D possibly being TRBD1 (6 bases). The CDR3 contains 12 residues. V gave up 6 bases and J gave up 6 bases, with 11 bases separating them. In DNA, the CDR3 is TGTGCCAGCAGCGACAGGCATGCTGAAGCTTTCTTT. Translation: CASSDRHAEAFF.

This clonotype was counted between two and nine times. The CDR3 DNA is TGCGCCAGCAGCTTCAACCTAAAGGAAAAACTGTTTTTT. Translation gives CASSFNLKEKLFF. V and J are TRBV5-1 and TRBJ1-4; D is ambiguous. Germline V lookup: CDR1 SGHRS, CDR2 YFSETQ. This CDR3 is 13 amino acids long. Trimming removed 2 bases at V and 8 bases at J, with 10 bases between.

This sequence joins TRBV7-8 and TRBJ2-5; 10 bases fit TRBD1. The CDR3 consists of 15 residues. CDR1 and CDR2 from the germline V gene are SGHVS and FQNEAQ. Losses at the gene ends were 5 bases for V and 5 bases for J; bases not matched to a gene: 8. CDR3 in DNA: TGTGCCAGCAGCCTGGGACAGGGGAGTTGGGAGACCCAGTACTTC. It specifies CASSLGQGSWETQYF.

CDR3 in DNA: TGTGCCAGCAGTTTAGCAGCCTTCTCCTCCTACAATGAGCAGTTCTTC. Its protein is CASSLAAFSSYNEQFF. The gene calls are TRBV27 and TRBJ2-1; no clear D gene. The V gene lost 2 bases and the J gene lost 0 bases, with 11 bases spanning the gap. Germline CDR1 is MNHEY and CDR2 is SMNVEV (reference sequence). This CDR3 is built from 16 residues.

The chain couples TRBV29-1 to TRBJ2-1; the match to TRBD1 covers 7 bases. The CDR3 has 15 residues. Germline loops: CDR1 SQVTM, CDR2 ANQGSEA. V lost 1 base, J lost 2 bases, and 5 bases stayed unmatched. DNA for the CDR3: TGCAGCGTTGAAGGGTGGGACAGCCCCTACAATGAGCAGTTCTTC. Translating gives CSVEGWDSPYNEQFF.

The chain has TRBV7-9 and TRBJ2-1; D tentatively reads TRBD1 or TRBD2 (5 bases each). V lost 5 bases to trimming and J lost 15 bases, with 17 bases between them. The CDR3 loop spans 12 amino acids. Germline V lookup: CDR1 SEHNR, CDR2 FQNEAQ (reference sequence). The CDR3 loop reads CASSTETGAGFF. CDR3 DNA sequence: TGTGCCAGCAGCACGGAAACTGGGGCGGGGTTCTTC.

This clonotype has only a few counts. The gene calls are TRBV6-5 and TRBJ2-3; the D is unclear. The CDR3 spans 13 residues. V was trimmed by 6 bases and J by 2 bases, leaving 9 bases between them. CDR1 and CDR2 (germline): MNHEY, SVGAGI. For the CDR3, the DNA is TGTGCCAGCAGCCCCGCAAACACAGATACGCAGTATTTT. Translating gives CASSPANTDTQYF.

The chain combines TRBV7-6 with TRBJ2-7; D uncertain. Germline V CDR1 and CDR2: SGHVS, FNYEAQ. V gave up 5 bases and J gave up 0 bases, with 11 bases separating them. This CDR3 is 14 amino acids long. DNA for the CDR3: TGTGCCAGCAGCCAGACTCAACTCTCCTACGAGCAGTACTTC. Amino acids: CASSQTQLSYEQYF.

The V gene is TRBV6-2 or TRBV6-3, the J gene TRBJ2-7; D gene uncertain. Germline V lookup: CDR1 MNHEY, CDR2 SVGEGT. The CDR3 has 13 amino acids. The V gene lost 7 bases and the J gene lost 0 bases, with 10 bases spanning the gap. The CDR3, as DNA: TGTGCCAGCAAGAACCCAAGCTCCTACGAGCAGTACTTC. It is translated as CASKNPSSYEQYF.

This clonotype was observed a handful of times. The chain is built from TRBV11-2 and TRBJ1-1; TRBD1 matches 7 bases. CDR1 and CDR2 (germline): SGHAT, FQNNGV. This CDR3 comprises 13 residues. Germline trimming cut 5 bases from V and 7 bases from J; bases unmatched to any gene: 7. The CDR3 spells CASSKETGVEAFF. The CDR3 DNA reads TGTGCCAGCAGCAAAGAAACAGGGGTTGAAGCTTTCTTT.

The CDR3 protein is CASSAQRVQRPGEQYF. CDR3 DNA: TGTGCCAGCAGCGCCCAGAGGGTCCAACGCCCAGGCGAGCAGTACTTC. This sequence joins TRBV7-9 and TRBJ2-7; a possible D gene is TRBD2 (5 bases). V lost 5 bases and J 6 bases, leaving 23 bases between the germline ends. Germline V CDR1 and CDR2: SEHNR, FQNEAQ (reference sequence). CDR3 length equals 16 residues.

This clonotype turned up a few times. This chain's CDR3 is CSARDLGRRETQYF. The CDR3 DNA sequence: TGCAGTGCTAGAGATTTAGGACGTCGGGAGACCCAGTACTTC. The rearrangement uses TRBV20-1 and TRBJ2-4; D is uncertain. With the DNA end fitting TRBJ2-5 better, the J assignment may be wrong. Germline lookup yields CDR1 DFQATT and CDR2 SNEGSKA (reference sequence). This CDR3 region has 14 residues.